A selection of T cell receptor beta chains follows, all from one sample in a study of vaccination and CD4 T cells after COVID-19. TCRdb independently ran MiXCR on the PCR reads; one entry per CDR3 protein. Counted here are approximately 9,700 distinct CDR3 sequences, 20% to 30% occurring once; the ten biggest clones make up about 45%. These receptors have no identified antigens. This specimen consisted of CD4+ T cells from blood, cultured in vitro, obtained before SARS-CoV-2 vaccination. These receptors were taken from a human donor who received a COVID-19 vaccine. The CDR3 runs from the conserved cysteine through the conserved F or W. D genes are given only for firm matches. Size is stated for part of the rows, as once, few or many counts, or as a class when the clone is expanded.

v_call: TRBV5-1; clone_size: .; d_call: .; j_call: TRBJ2-5; cdr3_aa: CASSLTPDQETQYF; cdr3_nt: TGCGCCAGCAGCTTGACCCCAGACCAAGAGACCCAGTACTTC
v_call: TRBV7-7; clone_size: few; d_call: TRBD1; j_call: TRBJ2-5; cdr3_aa: CASSPGQGSQETQYF; cdr3_nt: TGTGCCAGCAGCCCGGGACAGGGATCGCAAGAGACCCAGTACTTC
v_call: TRBV19; clone_size: few; d_call: TRBD1; j_call: TRBJ1-1; cdr3_aa: CASSRQGETTEAFF; cdr3_nt: TGTGCCAGTAGTAGACAGGGAGAGACCACTGAAGCTTTCTTT
v_call: TRBV24-1; clone_size: few; d_call: .; j_call: TRBJ1-5; cdr3_aa: CATSGSGNQPQHF; cdr3_nt: TGTGCCACCAGTGGGTCTGGCAATCAGCCCCAGCATTTT
v_call: TRBV11-2; clone_size: few; d_call: .; j_call: TRBJ2-7; cdr3_aa: CASSLDGQYYEQYF; cdr3_nt: TGTGCCAGCAGCTTAGATGGCCAATACTACGAGCAGTACTTC
v_call: TRBV19; clone_size: few; d_call: TRBD2; j_call: TRBJ2-6; cdr3_aa: CASSAGGDAYSGANVLTF; cdr3_nt: TGTGCCAGTAGTGCCGGGGGGGACGCTTACTCTGGGGCCAACGTCCTGACTTTC
v_call: TRBV28; clone_size: .; d_call: .; j_call: TRBJ2-4; cdr3_aa: CASSFGRVGFGKNIQYF; cdr3_nt: TGTGCCAGCAGTTTCGGCCGTGTGGGGTTCGGGAAAAACATTCAGTACTTC
v_call: TRBV19; clone_size: few; d_call: TRBD1; j_call: TRBJ1-2; cdr3_aa: CASSMGIRRQGAYGYTF; cdr3_nt: TGTGCCAGTAGTATGGGGATCCGTCGACAGGGGGCCTATGGCTACACCTTC
v_call: TRBV6-5; clone_size: .; d_call: .; j_call: TRBJ2-7; cdr3_aa: CASSYSRGPSYEQYF; cdr3_nt: TGTGCCAGCAGTTACTCGCGCGGGCCCTCCTACGAGCAGTACTTC
v_call: TRBV2; clone_size: few; d_call: .; j_call: TRBJ2-2; cdr3_aa: CASSVGPGELFF; cdr3_nt: TGTGCCAGCAGTGTTGGGCCCGGGGAGCTGTTTTTT
v_call: TRBV18; clone_size: .; d_call: TRBD1; j_call: TRBJ1-3; cdr3_aa: CASSPGQETGNTIYF; cdr3_nt: TGTGCCAGCTCACCAGGACAGGAGACTGGAAACACCATATATTTT
v_call: TRBV4-1; clone_size: .; d_call: TRBD2; j_call: TRBJ2-2; cdr3_aa: CASSQPSLTGLAGGRIDTGELFF; cdr3_nt: TGCGCCAGCAGCCAACCGAGCCTTACAGGACTAGCGGGGGGCCGTATTGACACCGGGGAGCTGTTTTTT
v_call: TRBV6-5; clone_size: few; d_call: .; j_call: TRBJ2-3; cdr3_aa: CASSYGGQLASTDTQYF; cdr3_nt: TGTGCCAGCAGTTACGGGGGGCAACTCGCTAGCACAGATACGCAGTATTTT
v_call: TRBV10-3; clone_size: .; d_call: .; j_call: TRBJ1-1; cdr3_aa: CAISERPRDMNTEAFF; cdr3_nt: TGTGCCATCAGTGAAAGGCCGAGGGACATGAACACTGAAGCTTTCTTT
v_call: TRBV20-1; clone_size: .; d_call: TRBD2; j_call: TRBJ2-3; cdr3_aa: CSAELAGGGVGTDTQYF; cdr3_nt: TGCAGTGCTGAATTAGCGGGGGGGGGGGTGGGCACAGATACGCAGTATTTT
v_call: TRBV6-5; clone_size: few; d_call: .; j_call: TRBJ1-3; cdr3_aa: CASSSGIYSGNTIYF; cdr3_nt: TGTGCCAGCAGTTCAGGGATTTACTCTGGAAACACCATATATTTT
v_call: TRBV10-3; clone_size: .; d_call: TRBD1; j_call: TRBJ2-2; cdr3_aa: CAISESGQGNTGELFF; cdr3_nt: TGTGCCATCAGTGAGTCGGGACAGGGTAACACCGGGGAGCTGTTTTTT
v_call: TRBV29-1; clone_size: .; d_call: TRBD1; j_call: TRBJ2-2; cdr3_aa: CSVVQGANTGELFF; cdr3_nt: TGCAGCGTTGTACAGGGGGCGAACACCGGGGAGCTGTTTTTT
v_call: TRBV20-1; clone_size: few; d_call: TRBD2; j_call: TRBJ2-5; cdr3_aa: CSAPRLAGGQETQYF; cdr3_nt: TGCAGTGCCCCACGACTAGCGGGGGGCCAAGAGACCCAGTACTTC
v_call: TRBV15; clone_size: .; d_call: TRBD1; j_call: TRBJ2-3; cdr3_aa: CATSRFKGQGPDTQYF; cdr3_nt: TGTGCCACCAGCAGATTTAAAGGACAGGGACCAGATACGCAGTATTTT
v_call: TRBV20-1; clone_size: few; d_call: TRBD2; j_call: TRBJ2-5; cdr3_aa: CSARTEGTPGGETQYF; cdr3_nt: TGCAGTGCCCGGACCGAGGGGACTCCGGGGGGGGAGACCCAGTACTTC
v_call: TRBV15; clone_size: few; d_call: .; j_call: TRBJ2-5; cdr3_aa: CATSRDLLGAETQYF; cdr3_nt: TGTGCCACCAGCAGAGATCTTCTGGGGGCAGAGACCCAGTACTTC
v_call: TRBV19; clone_size: .; d_call: TRBD1; j_call: TRBJ2-5; cdr3_aa: CASSILISDRQGTGSKETQYF; cdr3_nt: TGTGCCAGTAGTATTCTAATCTCGGACCGTCAAGGGACAGGGTCCAAGGAGACCCAGTACTTC
v_call: TRBV6-1; clone_size: .; d_call: .; j_call: TRBJ2-5; cdr3_aa: CASSGGETQYF; cdr3_nt: TGTGCCAGCAGTGGGGGGGAGACCCAGTACTTC
v_call: TRBV4-1; clone_size: .; d_call: .; j_call: TRBJ1-5; cdr3_aa: CASSPTRGLSNQPQHF; cdr3_nt: TGCGCCAGCAGCCCGACCAGGGGCCTTAGCAATCAGCCCCAGCATTTT
v_call: TRBV29-1; clone_size: .; d_call: .; j_call: TRBJ2-5; cdr3_aa: CSVVFGREQETQYF; cdr3_nt: TGCAGCGTTGTATTTGGCAGGGAGCAAGAGACCCAGTACTTC